Sequencing of this TCR beta chain was carried out in a study of beta chain features in type 1 diabetes. This clone has only a few counts. Its cognate antigen is unknown. The sequenced template was cDNA made from the entire isolated RNA. Assay used: immunoSEQ multiplex PCR; TCRdb lists only in-frame clones, some missing. The sample comprises roughly 340,000 clones, over 9.5% of which are singletons, and about 0.01% rests with the top ten. Findings and caveats of the study: Among all four CD4+ subsets, Type 1 diabetes patients had TCRB CDR3s that were moderately but significantly shorter. Researchers caution that PCR might favor shorter templates, equally among patients and controls.

Blood was drawn once from each donor into heparinised tubes. The draws averaged around 120 mL. The CDR3 sequence is 15 residues long. Germline V lookup: CDR1 SGHRS, CDR2 YFSETQ. With 4 bases clipped from V and 4 bases from J, the junction kept 10 bases outside the gene matches. The TCR originated in a woman under 30 with type 1 diabetes. V usage is TRBV5-1 and J usage is TRBJ2-7; TRBD1 matches 8 bases. Input material: naive CD4+ T cells from blood. The CDR3 nucleotides read TGCGCCAGCAGCAGGGGACAGGCCACACAATACGAGCAGTACTTC. This gives the protein CASSRGQATQYEQYF.